The source of this TCR beta chain is a study of control samples from healthy donors and cancer patients (dated by TCRdb to the early 2020s). This clone has only one observation. Its antigen remains undetermined. The input lacks base qualities; no much larger clone sits a single base away. Libraries were prepared through the immunoSEQ multiplex PCR assay. TCRdb limited this immuneACCESS table to in-frame rearrangements with V and J called. A share of clones is missing; checked studies link under half to unresolved V genes, and the rest is unexplained. In this sample the table shows roughly 18,000 clones, approximately 80% of which occur a single time. About 29% of the sample is in the top ten clones. From the germline V gene, CDR1 is MDHEN and CDR2 is SYDVKM. Compared with germline, V lacks 6 bases and J lacks 5 bases; bases without a gene match: 10. There are 15 amino acids in the CDR3, from cysteine to phenylalanine inclusive. Here the CDR3 DNA is all that survives: 45 bases in frame from base 1.

The chain uses TRBV28 and TRBJ1-5; the junction holds 7 bases that match TRBD1. This clonotype originated in a woman in her 70s with lung cancer. Sequencing was performed on PBMCs. The CDR3 here reads CASSRGGRFDQPQHF. The DNA reads as follows: TGTGCCAGCAGCCGAGGGGGCAGATTTGATCAGCCCCAGCATTTT.